This paragraph reports one T cell receptor (beta chain). No antigen is known for it. Being one base from a much bigger clone, this may be a read error. The sample is drawn from a study of tumor and adjacent non-tumor tissue in lung cancer (dated by TCRdb to 2017 to 2018). For context, the study as a whole: Of the cohort, 11 to 12 patients had adenocarcinoma, 2 had squamous cell carcinoma and 1 had small cell lung cancer. In total, sequencing yielded over 95 million productive TCRbeta reads, which works out to an average of approximately 4 million reads per sample. The study compared bulk TCRbeta repertoires from lung tumor tissue and matched distant non-tumor lung tissue of around 14 lung cancer patients. For each patient, one tumor sample and one normal lung sample were taken, giving thirty paired specimens that underwent TCRbeta CDR3 sequencing. The approximately 15 patients were aged roughly 30 to 80 years, included around ten men and 5 women, and had TNM stage I to III disease. Paper-wide results and their limitations: Peripheral blood was not sequenced, so blood TCRbeta repertoires were not examined in the lung cancer patients of the study. TCR diversity was significantly higher in younger patients, and greater tumor TCR diversity was associated with shorter overall survival and shorter disease-free survival. Tumor tissue showed significantly higher TCR diversity (inverse Simpson) than normal lung tissue, at 431.37 vs 166.20 (P = 0.0075, Mann-Whitney U test). The methods do not name the sequencing platform or mention unique molecular identifiers. Only around 16 patients were in the cohort, and the authors stated that larger samples and more detailed clinical data are needed. A significantly larger cumulative share of the repertoire was made up by the top 100 clones in normal lung than in tumor tissue.

The method behind the library was multiplex PCR. Sequencing relied on an Illumina HiSeq 2500. Following protocols modified from ARM-PCR, the researchers constructed TCRbeta libraries through three rounds of nested PCR with primers (Table S4). PCR products of 200-500 bp were gel-excised and purified with the QIAquick gel extraction kit before sequencing. Per the original workflow: Trimmomatic was used to clean the reads, FLASH merged the cleaned reads into complete CDR3 sequences, and MiTCR assigned the sequences to V(D)J germline segments. Clonal diversity was calculated as the inverse Simpson's index using VDJtools. Productive reads were defined as in-frame sequences without a premature stop codon. The public reads were run again by TCRdb, first through fastp at Q25 and then through MiXCR, and only productive beta chains were kept. A single entry per CDR3 protein holds the most common genes and DNA from its merged rows. None of the V and J calls come from the authors' own analysis; TCRdb made them. The sample table holds about 100,000 distinct CDR3 sequences, of which less than 75% were seen once. The biggest ten clones account for approximately 18% of the sample.

RNA was isolated from bulk unsorted tissue, and RNA quality was assessed with a NanoDrop ND-1000 and an Agilent 2100. Distant non-tumor tissue taken more than 3 cm from the tumor edge was used as the normal lung sample. Newly diagnosed lung cancer patients without prior chemotherapy who had been admitted for thoracic surgery in China between August and November 2014 were enrolled as donors. Patients who had received previous radiotherapy or chemotherapy, or who had another concurrent cancer, were excluded from the study. Pieces of surgical tissue measuring 1-2 cm3 were kept in RNAlater solution and stored at -80 degrees C until use. Including cysteine and phenylalanine, the CDR3 has 14 amino acids. The kept DNA is CDR3 alone, 42 bases in frame from the first base. From a lookup of the germline V gene, CDR1 and CDR2 are MGHRA and YSYEKL.

The clonotype comes from a man aged 25 to 45 with non-small cell lung cancer. The chain was built from TRBV4-1 and TRBJ1-2; TRBD1 is a possible D gene, resting on 5 matching bases. Sequences were obtained from distant non-tumor lung tissue. The DNA sequence is as follows: TGCGCCAGCGGCCAACACTGGGGGTCGGGTGGCTACACCTTC. It is translated as CASGQHWGSGGYTF.